The 15 T cell receptor beta chains below all came from one sample that was sequenced in a study of PD-1 blockade in classical Hodgkin lymphoma. Libraries were prepared by immunoSEQ multiplex PCR; TCRdb keeps only in-frame clonotypes and omits some of them. The data contain around 50,000 clones, approximately 90% of them singletons. Every single patient, without exception, relapsed after autologous stem cell transplantation, and brentuximab vedotin exposure varied. Material: peripheral blood mononuclear cells (PBMCs), obtained before the second cycle of nivolumab. These receptors originate from a human donor with classical Hodgkin lymphoma.

The count of this clone is one. V gene TRBV28 combines with J gene TRBJ1-2, with TRBD1 matching 9 bases. The V gene's germline CDR1 is MDHEN and CDR2 SYDVKM. Trimming took 6 bases from V and 4 from J; bases not matched to a gene: 9. The CDR3 runs 15 residues. This chain's CDR3 is CASSHGTGIPYGYTF. The CDR3 coding sequence is TGTGCCAGCAGCCATGGGACAGGGATCCCCTATGGCTACACCTTC.

The CDR3 sequence: CASSLGLAGGQGEQYF. Written as DNA, the CDR3 is TGTGCCAGCAGCTTGGGGCTAGCGGGGGGACAGGGCGAGCAGTACTTC. This chain joins TRBV7-2 and TRBJ2-7, with 11 bases fitting TRBD2. V shed 3 bases, J shed 6 bases, and the junction held 10 bases outside the gene matches. Germline V CDR1 and CDR2: SGHTA, FQGNSA. CDR3 length equals 16 residues.

V gene TRBV5-1 combines with J gene TRBJ2-6; D is undetermined. V was pared by 0 bases and J by 9 bases, with 1 base between. CDR1 and CDR2 from the germline V gene are SGHRS and YFSETQ. This CDR3 comprises 11 residues. CDR3 sequence: CASSLGNVLTF. In nucleotides, the CDR3 is TGCGCCAGCAGCTTGGGCAACGTCCTGACTTTC.

This clone occurred once. The chain is built from TRBV10-3 and TRBJ1-5; 7 bases line up with TRBD1. This CDR3 comprises 12 residues. The germline V gene encodes CDR1 ENHRY and CDR2 SYGVKD. The junction had 1 base not matched to a gene; V was cut back by 6 bases and J by 5 bases. Written as DNA, the CDR3 is TGTGCCATCAGAGACAGGGATCAGCCCCAGCATTTT. This codes for CAIRDRDQPQHF.

This rearrangement joins TRBV7-9 to TRBJ2-3; 7 bases line up with TRBD1. Germline V lookup: CDR1 SEHNR, CDR2 FQNEAQ (reference sequence). The ends lost 5 bases at V and 3 bases at J; junction bases unmatched: 11. The CDR3 covers 16 residues. In DNA, the CDR3 is TGTGCCAGCAGCCCGAGCACAGGGGTGGGTACAGATACGCAGTATTTT. Amino acids: CASSPSTGVGTDTQYF.

The chain combines TRBV5-1 with TRBJ2-1, with 13 bases that match TRBD2. The CDR3 covers 19 residues. V trimming: 1 base; J trimming: 7 bases; junction bases outside the gene matches: 14. The germline V gene encodes CDR1 SGHRS and CDR2 YFSETQ. The CDR3, as DNA: TGCGCCAGCAGCTTGCGACTCCCTAACCCGGGACTAGCGGGGAATGAGCAGTTCTTC. It encodes CASSLRLPNPGLAGNEQFF.

The genes are TRBV7-9 and TRBJ2-1; D perhaps matches TRBD2 (6 bases). V was trimmed by 5 bases and J by 9 bases, leaving 11 bases between them. CDR3 size: 12 residues. Germline loops: CDR1 SEHNR, CDR2 FQNEAQ (reference sequence). The CDR3 DNA follows: TGTGCCAGCAGCAACATCGGGGGTGAGCAGTTCTTC. It translates to CASSNIGGEQFF.

CDR3: CASSPGTANTEAFF. In nucleotides, the CDR3 is TGTGCCAGCAGTCCTGGGACAGCGAACACTGAAGCTTTCTTT. The chain has TRBV6-6 and TRBJ1-1, with TRBD1 identical over 7 bases. The V gene's germline CDR1 is MNHNY and CDR2 SVGAGI (reference sequence). CDR3 length equals 14 residues. The trim removed 5 bases at V and 1 base at J, leaving 4 bases unmatched.

The rearrangement uses TRBV19 and TRBJ1-4; D may be TRBD1 (5 bases). The CDR3 loop spans 16 amino acids. Trimming cost V 6 bases and J 7 bases, with 21 bases left between them. Germline lookup yields CDR1 LNHDA and CDR2 SQIVND (reference sequence). Here the CDR3 reads CASRPLLGTESEKLFF. The CDR3 DNA is TGTGCCAGTAGGCCTCTTCTCGGGACGGAGAGTGAAAAACTGTTTTTT.

This chain connects TRBV4-2 to TRBJ2-7; 13 bases align to TRBD2. This CDR3 has 15 amino acids. From germline, CDR1 is LGHNA and CDR2 YNFKEQ. V dropped 3 bases and J dropped 1; count of bases not matched to a gene: 0. This CDR3 reads CASSQGLAGSYEQYF. The CDR3 DNA reads TGTGCCAGCAGCCAGGGACTAGCGGGATCCTACGAGCAGTACTTC.

The chain couples TRBV6-6 to TRBJ1-1; D gene uncertain. Germline V gives CDR1 MNHNY, CDR2 SVGAGI (reference sequence). Trimming removed 3 bases from V and 0 bases from J, with 14 bases in between. This CDR3 comprises 16 residues. CDR3 in DNA: TGTGCCAGCAGTTATTGGGAGAGCAAAATGAACACTGAAGCTTTCTTT. Translating gives CASSYWESKMNTEAFF.

The CDR3 sequence is CASSSGRGEQFF. The CDR3 region has the DNA TGTGCCAGCAGCTCGGGCAGGGGTGAGCAGTTCTTC. This chain connects TRBV28 to TRBJ2-1; TRBD1 might be the D (6 bases). The V gene's germline CDR1 is MDHEN and CDR2 SYDVKM. Trimming cost V 6 bases and J 9 bases, with 12 bases left between them. The CDR3 loop spans 12 amino acids.

This chain connects TRBV5-6 to TRBJ2-1; TRBD2 agrees at 11 bases. The CDR3 has 16 amino acids. Germline values: CDR1 SGHDT, CDR2 YYEEEE. The V and J ends lost 0 bases and 6 bases, in that order; junction bases with no gene match: 5. CDR3 region: CASSLALGLAVNEQFF. The CDR3 nucleotides read TGTGCCAGCAGCTTGGCATTGGGACTAGCGGTCAATGAGCAGTTCTTC.

This clone was counted only a few times. The chain carries TRBV18 and TRBJ1-1; the match to TRBD1 covers 7 bases. The germline gives CDR1 KGHSH, CDR2 LQKENI. This CDR3 is 13 amino acids long. The junction had 5 bases not matched to a gene; V was cut back by 3 bases and J by 7 bases. The CDR3 reads CASSPSDRVEAFF. The CDR3 nucleotides are TGTGCCAGCTCACCGTCAGACAGGGTTGAAGCTTTCTTT.

V gene TRBV6-1 combines with J gene TRBJ2-3, with 11 positions matching TRBD1. This CDR3 has 16 amino acids. CDR1 MNHNS and CDR2 SASEGT come from the germline V gene. The V and J ends lost 6 bases and 4 bases, in that order; junction bases with no gene match: 9. The CDR3, as DNA: TGTGCCAGCAGCGAACCGGGACAGGGGGTATCAGATACGCAGTATTTT. It encodes CASSEPGQGVSDTQYF.